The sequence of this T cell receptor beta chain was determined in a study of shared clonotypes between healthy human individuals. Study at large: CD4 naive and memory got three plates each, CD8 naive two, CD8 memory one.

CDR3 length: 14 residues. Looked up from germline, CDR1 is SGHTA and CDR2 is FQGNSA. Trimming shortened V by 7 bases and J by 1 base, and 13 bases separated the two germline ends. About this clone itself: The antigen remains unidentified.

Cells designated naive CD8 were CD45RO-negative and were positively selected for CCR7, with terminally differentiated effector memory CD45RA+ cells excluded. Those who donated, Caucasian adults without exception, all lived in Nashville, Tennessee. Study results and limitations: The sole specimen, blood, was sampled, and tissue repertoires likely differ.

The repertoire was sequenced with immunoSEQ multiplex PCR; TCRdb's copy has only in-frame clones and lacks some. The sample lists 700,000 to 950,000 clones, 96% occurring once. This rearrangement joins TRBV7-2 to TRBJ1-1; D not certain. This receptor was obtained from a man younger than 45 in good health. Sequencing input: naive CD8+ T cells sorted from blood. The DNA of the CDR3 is TGTGCCAGCAACCTCATGGTCGGGAACACTGAAGCTTTCTTT. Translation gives CASNLMVGNTEAFF.